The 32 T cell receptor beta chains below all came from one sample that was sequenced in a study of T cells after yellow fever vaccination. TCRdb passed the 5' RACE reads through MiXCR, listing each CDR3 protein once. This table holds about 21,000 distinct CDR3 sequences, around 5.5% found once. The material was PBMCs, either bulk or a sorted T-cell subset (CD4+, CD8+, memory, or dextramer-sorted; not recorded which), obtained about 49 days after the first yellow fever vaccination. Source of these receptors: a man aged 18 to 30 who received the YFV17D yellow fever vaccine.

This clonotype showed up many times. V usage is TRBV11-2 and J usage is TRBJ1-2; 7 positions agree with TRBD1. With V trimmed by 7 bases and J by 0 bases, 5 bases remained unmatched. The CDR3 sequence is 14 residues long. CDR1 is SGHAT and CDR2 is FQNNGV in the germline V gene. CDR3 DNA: TGTGCCAGCACCGCGGGACAGCCTAACTATGGCTACACCTTC. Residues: CASTAGQPNYGYTF.

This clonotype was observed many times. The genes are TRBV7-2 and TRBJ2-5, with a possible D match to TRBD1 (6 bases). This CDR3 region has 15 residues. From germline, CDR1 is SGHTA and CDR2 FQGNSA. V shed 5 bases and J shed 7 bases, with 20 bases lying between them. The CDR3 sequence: CASSTSGTSGGTQYF. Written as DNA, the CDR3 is TGTGCCAGCAGCACCTCCGGGACATCTGGGGGGACCCAGTACTTC.

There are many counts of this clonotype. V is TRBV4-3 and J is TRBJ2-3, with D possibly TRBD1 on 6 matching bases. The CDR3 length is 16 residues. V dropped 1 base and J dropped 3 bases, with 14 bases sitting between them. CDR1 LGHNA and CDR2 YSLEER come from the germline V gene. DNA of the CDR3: TGCGCCAGCAGCCAAGGCCTCAGGGGAGTGACAGATACGCAGTATTTT. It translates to CASSQGLRGVTDTQYF.

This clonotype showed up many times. The CDR3 protein is CASSTQQGPGANVLTF. CDR3 bases: TGTGCCAGCAGCACCCAACAGGGCCCTGGGGCCAACGTCCTGACTTTC. The chain is built from TRBV7-3 and TRBJ2-6; the D gene is possibly TRBD1 (6 bases). V lost 5 bases and J 2 bases, leaving 13 bases between the germline ends. Germline V gives CDR1 SGHTA, CDR2 FQGTGA. The CDR3 is made up of 16 amino acids.

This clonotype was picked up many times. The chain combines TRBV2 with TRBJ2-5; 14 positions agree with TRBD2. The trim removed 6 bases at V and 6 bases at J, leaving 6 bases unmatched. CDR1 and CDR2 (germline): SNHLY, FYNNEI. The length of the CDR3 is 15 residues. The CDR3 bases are TGTGCCAGCAGATCGACTAGCGGGGGGGGAAAGACCCAGTACTTC. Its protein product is CASRSTSGGGKTQYF.

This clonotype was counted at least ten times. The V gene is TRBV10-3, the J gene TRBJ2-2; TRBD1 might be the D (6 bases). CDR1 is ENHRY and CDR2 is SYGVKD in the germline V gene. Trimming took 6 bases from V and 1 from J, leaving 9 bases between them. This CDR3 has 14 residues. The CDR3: CAIRRTENTGELFF. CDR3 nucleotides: TGTGCCATCAGGCGGACAGAGAACACCGGGGAGCTGTTTTTT.

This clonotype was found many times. CDR3 sequence reads: CASRQGDLNRLAYEQYF. The CDR3 coding sequence is TGTGCCAGCAGGCAGGGGGACCTAAATCGTTTAGCCTACGAGCAGTACTTC. This rearrangement joins TRBV5-8 to TRBJ2-7, with 7 bases fitting TRBD1. Germline V gene lookup returns CDR1 SGHTS and CDR2 YDEGEE. Trimming took 5 bases from V and 2 from J; bases not matched to a gene: 16. The CDR3 consists of 17 residues.

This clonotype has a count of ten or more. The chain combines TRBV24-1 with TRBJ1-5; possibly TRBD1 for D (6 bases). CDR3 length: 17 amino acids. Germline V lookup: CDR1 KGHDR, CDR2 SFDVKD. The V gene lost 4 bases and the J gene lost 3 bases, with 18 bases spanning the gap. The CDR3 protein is CATSDPSRGAHNQPQHF. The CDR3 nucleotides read TGTGCCACCAGTGACCCCTCCCGGGGGGCTCACAATCAGCCCCAGCATTTT.

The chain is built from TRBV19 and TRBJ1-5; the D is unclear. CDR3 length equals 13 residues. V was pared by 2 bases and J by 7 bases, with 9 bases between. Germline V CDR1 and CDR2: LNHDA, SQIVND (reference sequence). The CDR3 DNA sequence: TGTGCCAGTAGTATAAATTGGGGACAGCCCCAGCATTTT. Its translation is CASSINWGQPQHF.

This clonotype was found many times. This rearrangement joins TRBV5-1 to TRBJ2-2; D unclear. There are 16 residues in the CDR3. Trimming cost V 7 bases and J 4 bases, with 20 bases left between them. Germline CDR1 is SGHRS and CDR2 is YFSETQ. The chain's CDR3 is CASQPQSWSGTGELFF. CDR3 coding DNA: TGCGCCAGCCAGCCCCAATCGTGGTCCGGCACCGGGGAGCTGTTTTTT. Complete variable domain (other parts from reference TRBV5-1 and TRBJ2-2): KAGVTQTPRYLIKTRGQQVTLSCSPISGHRSVSWYQQTPGQGLQFLFEYFSETQRNKGNFPGRFSGRQFSNSRSEMNVSTLELGDSALYLCASQPQSWSGTGELFFGEGSRLTVL.

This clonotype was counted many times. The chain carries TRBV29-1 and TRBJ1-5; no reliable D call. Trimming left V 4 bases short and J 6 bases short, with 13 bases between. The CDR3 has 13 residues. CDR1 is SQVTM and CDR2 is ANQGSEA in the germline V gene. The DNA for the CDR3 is TGCAGCGTTGTTGGCCAGCAAGGTCAGCCCCAGCATTTT. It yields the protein CSVVGQQGQPQHF. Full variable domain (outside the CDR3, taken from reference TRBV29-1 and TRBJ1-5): SAVISQKPSRDICQRGTSLTIQCQVDSQVTMMFWYRQQPGQSLTLIATANQGSEATYESGFVIDKFPISRPNLTFSTLTVSNMSPEDSSIYLCSVVGQQGQPQHFGDGTRLSIL.

The CDR3 loop is CASSQDLTEAFF. The DNA for the CDR3 is TGCGCCAGCAGCCAAGATTTAACTGAAGCTTTCTTT. The chain employs TRBV4-1 and TRBJ1-1; D gene uncertain. Germline V CDR1 and CDR2: MGHRA, YSYEKL. Trimming stripped 0 bases from V and 5 bases from J, with 4 bases between. CDR3 length: 12 amino acids.

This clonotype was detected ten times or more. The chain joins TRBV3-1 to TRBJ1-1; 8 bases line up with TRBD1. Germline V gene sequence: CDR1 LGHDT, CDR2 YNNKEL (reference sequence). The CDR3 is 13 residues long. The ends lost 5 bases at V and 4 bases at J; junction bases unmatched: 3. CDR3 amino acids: CASSFTGGTEAFF. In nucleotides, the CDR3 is TGTGCCAGCAGCTTTACAGGGGGCACTGAAGCTTTCTTT.

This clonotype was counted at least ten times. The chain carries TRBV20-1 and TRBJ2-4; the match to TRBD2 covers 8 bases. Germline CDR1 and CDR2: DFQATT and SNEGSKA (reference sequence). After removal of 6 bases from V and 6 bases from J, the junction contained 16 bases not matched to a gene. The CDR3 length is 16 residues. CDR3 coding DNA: TGCAGTGCAAGAAACCCACGGGGGGGTTATGGAAACATTCAGTACTTC. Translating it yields CSARNPRGGYGNIQYF.

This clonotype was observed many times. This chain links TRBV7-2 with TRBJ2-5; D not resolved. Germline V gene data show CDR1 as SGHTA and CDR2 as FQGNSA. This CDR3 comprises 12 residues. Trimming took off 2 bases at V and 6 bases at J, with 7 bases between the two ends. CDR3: CASSLYGQTQYF. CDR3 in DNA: TGTGCCAGCAGCTTATATGGTCAGACCCAGTACTTC.

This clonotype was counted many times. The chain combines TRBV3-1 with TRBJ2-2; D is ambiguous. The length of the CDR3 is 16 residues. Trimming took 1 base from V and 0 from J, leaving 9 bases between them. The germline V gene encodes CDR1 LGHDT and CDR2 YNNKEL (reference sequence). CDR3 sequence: CASSQATVSNTGELFF. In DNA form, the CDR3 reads TGTGCCAGCAGCCAAGCAACGGTATCGAACACCGGGGAGCTGTTTTTT.

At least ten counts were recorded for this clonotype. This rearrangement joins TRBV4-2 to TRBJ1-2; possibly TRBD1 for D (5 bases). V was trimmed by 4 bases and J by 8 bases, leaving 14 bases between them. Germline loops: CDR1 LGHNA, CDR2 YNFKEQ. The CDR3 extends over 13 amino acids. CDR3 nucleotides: TGTGCCAGCAGCCCGGGGGGGGTGGAAGGCTACACCTTC. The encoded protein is CASSPGGVEGYTF.

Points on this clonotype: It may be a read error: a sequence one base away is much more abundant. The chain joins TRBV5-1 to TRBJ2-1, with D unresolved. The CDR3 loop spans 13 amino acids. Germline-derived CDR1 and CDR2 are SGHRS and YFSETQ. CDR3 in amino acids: CASSLGLANGQFF. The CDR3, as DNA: TGCGCCAGCAGCTTGGGGTTAGCAAATGGGCAGTTCTTC.

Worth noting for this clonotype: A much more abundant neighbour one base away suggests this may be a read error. CDR3 protein: CASSQDPPDFGYTF. The DNA for the CDR3 is TGTGCCAGCAGCCAAGATCCCCCCGATTTTGGCTACACCTTC. V is TRBV4-2 and J is TRBJ1-2; D not resolved. The CDR3 is 14 amino acids. Germline V gene sequence: CDR1 LGHNA, CDR2 YNFKEQ. Trimming stripped 0 bases from V and 7 bases from J, with 12 bases between.

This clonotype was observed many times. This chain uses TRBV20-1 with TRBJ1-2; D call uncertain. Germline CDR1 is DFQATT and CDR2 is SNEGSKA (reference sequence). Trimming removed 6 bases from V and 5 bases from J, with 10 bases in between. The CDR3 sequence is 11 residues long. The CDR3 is CSAQTDYGYTF. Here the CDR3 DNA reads TGCAGTGCCCAGACCGATTATGGCTACACCTTC.

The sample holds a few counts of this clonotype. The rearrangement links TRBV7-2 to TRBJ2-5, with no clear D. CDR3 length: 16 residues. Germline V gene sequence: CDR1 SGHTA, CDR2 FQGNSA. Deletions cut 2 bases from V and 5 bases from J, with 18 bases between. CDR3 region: CASSLLGRIGSETQYF. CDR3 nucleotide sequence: TGTGCCAGCAGCTTACTGGGCAGAATAGGCTCCGAGACCCAGTACTTC.

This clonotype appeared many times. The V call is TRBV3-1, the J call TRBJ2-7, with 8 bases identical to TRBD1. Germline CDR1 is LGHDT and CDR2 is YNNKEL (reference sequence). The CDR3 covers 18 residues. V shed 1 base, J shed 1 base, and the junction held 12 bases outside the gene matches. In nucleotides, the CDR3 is TGTGCCAGCAGCCAAGCAGTGGTCAGGGGGCTTATTTCCTACGAGCAGTACTTC. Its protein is CASSQAVVRGLISYEQYF.

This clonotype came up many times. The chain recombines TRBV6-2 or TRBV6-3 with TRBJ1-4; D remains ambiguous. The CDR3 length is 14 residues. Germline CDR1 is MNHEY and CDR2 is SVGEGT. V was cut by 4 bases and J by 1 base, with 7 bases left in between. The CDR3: CASSSYGTNEKLFF. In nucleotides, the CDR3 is TGTGCCAGCAGTTCGTATGGAACTAATGAAAAACTGTTTTTT.

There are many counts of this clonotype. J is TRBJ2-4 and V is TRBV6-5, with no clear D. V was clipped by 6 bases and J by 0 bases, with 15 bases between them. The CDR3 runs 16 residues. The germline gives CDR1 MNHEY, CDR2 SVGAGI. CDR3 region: CASRGLDMVAKNIQYF. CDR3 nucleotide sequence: TGTGCCAGCAGGGGCCTCGACATGGTAGCCAAAAACATTCAGTACTTC.

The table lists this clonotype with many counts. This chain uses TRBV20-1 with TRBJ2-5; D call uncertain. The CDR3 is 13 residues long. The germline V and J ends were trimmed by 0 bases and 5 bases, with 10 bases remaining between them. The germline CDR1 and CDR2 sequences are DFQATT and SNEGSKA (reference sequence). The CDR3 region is CSAREGSRETQYF. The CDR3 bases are TGCAGTGCTAGAGAAGGTAGCCGGGAGACCCAGTACTTC.

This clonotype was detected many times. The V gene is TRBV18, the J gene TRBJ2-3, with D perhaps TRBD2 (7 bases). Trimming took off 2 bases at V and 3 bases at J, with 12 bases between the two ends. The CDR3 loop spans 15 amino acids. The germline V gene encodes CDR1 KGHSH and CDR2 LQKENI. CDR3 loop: CASSPAGAGTDTQYF. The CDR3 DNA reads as TGTGCCAGCTCACCAGCGGGGGCGGGTACAGATACGCAGTATTTT.

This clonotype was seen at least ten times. CDR3 bases: TGTGCCATCAGTGGAGGACAGGGGGCAAACGAGCAGTACGTC. It encodes CAISGGQGANEQYV. This chain connects TRBV10-3 to TRBJ2-7, with 11 bases aligning to TRBD1. V lost 4 bases, J lost 5 bases, and 4 bases stayed unmatched. This CDR3 contains 14 residues. Germline V gene sequence: CDR1 ENHRY, CDR2 SYGVKD.

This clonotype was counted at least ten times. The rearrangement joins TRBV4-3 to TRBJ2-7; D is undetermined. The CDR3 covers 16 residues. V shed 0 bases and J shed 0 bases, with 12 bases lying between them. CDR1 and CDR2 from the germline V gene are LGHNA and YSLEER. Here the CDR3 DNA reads TGCGCCAGCAGCCAAGATACGAGGTTCAGCTCCTACGAGCAGTACTTC. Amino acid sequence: CASSQDTRFSSYEQYF.

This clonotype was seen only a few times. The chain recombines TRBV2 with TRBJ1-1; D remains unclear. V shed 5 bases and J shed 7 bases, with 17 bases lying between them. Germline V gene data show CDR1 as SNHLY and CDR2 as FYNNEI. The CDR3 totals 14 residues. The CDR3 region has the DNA TGTGCCAGCAGTTCGCCAAATAATCGGGATGAAGCTTTCTTT. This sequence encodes CASSSPNNRDEAFF. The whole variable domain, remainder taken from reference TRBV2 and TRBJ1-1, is EPEVTQTPSHQVTQMGQEVILRCVPISNHLYFYWYRQILGQKVEFLVSFYNNEISEKSEIFDDQFSVERPDGSNFTLKIRSTKLEDSAMYFCASSSPNNRDEAFFGQGTRLTVV.

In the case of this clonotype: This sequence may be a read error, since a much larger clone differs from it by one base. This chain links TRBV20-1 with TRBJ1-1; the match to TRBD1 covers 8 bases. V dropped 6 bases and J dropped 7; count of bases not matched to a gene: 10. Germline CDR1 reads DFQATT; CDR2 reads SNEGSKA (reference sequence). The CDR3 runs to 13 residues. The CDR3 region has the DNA TGCAGTGCAACGACAGGGGACCCAGATGAAGCTTTCTTT. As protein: CSATTGDPDEAFF.

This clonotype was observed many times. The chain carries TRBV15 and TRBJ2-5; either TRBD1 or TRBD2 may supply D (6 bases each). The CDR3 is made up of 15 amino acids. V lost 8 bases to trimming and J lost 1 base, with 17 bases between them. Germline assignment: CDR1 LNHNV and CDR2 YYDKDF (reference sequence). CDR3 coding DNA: TGTGCCACCTCAGAGGGCACGGGGGCCCAAGAGACCCAGTACTTC. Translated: CATSEGTGAQETQYF.

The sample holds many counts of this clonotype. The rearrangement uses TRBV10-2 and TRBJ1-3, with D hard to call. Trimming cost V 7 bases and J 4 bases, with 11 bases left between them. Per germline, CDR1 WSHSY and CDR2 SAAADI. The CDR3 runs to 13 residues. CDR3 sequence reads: CASTRAPGNTIYF. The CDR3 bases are TGCGCCAGCACGAGGGCGCCAGGAAACACCATATATTTT.